The clone carrying this T cell receptor (beta chain) was counted a few times. Its antigen is undetermined. The CDR3 runs to 14 residues. Primers for the PCR totalled 60 Vbeta and 13 Jbeta. The table came from immunoSEQ multiplex PCR; TCRdb's copy has only in-frame clones and leaves some out. Here the sample spans 120,000 or so clones, more than 70% being singletons. This record comes from a study of cytomegalovirus exposure and HLA in healthy donors. Findings and caveats of the study: The majority of CMV-associated TCR beta chains were reported as apparently HLA-restricted in a later analysis.

The sequenced sample was PBMCs. The chain joins TRBV21-1 to TRBJ2-5; the table names TRBD2, a call not compared with the DNA. TRBV21-1 is tagged as a pseudogene. The sequence derives from a man aged 25-45 years in good health and CMV-seronegative. CDR3 loop: CASSKGRSQETQYF. The CDR3 nucleotides are TGTGCCAGCAGCAAAGGCCGGAGCCAAGAGACCCAGTACTTC.